This TCR beta chain came from a study of blood T cell repertoires in COVID-19. About the research overall: Samples taken during acute and convalescent COVID-19 were collected in the United States, Italy and Spain.

Generated by immunoSEQ multiplex PCR, the TCRdb table keeps only in-frame clones and is missing some. The table shows a few hundred thousand clones, with roughly nine tenths occurring only once. The germline CDR1 and CDR2 sequences are KGHSH and LQKENI. There are 14 residues in the CDR3. Trimming cost V 2 bases and J 2 bases, with 6 bases left between them. The rearrangement joins TRBV18 to TRBJ2-2; D is ambiguous. This TCR was recovered from a woman between 40 and 50 years old who had recovered from COVID-19. The sequencing sample was made of peripheral blood. The CDR3 region has the DNA TGTGCCAGCTCACCAAACAGAAACACCGGGGAGCTGTTTTTT. It translates to CASSPNRNTGELFF.